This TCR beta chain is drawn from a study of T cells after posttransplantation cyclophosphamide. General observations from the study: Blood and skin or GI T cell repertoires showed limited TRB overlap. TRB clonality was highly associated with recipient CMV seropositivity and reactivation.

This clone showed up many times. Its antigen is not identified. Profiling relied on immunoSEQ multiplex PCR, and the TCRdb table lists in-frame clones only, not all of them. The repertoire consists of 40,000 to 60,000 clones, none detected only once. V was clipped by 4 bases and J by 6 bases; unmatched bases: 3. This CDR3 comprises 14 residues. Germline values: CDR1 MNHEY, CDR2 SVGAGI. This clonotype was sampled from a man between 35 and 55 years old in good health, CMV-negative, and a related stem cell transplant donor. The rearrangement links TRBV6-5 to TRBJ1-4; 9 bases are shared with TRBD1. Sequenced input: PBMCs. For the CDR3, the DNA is TGTGCCAGCAGTTTCGGGACAGGGCATGAAAAACTGTTTTTT. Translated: CASSFGTGHEKLFF.